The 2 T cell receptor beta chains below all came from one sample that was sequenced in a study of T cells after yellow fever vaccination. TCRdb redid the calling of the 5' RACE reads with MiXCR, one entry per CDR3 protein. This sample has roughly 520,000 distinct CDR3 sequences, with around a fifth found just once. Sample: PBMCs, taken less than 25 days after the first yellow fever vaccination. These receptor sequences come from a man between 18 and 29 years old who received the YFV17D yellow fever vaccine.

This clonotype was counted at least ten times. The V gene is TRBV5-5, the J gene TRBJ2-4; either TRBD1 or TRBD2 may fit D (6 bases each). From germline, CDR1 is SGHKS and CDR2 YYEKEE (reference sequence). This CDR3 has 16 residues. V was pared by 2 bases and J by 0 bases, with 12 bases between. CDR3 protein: CASSFIGGLAKNIQYF. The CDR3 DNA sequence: TGTGCCAGCAGCTTTATAGGGGGGTTAGCCAAAAACATTCAGTACTTC.

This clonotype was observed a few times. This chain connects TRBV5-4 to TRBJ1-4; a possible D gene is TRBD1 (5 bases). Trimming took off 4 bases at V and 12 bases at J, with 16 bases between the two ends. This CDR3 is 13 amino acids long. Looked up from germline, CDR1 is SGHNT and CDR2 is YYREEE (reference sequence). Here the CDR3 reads CASSPPRGGELFF. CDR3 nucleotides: TGTGCCAGCAGCCCCCCCCGGGGGGGGGAACTGTTTTTT.